These 15 T cell receptor beta chains were sequenced from one sample in a study of blood T cell repertoires in COVID-19. Only in-frame clones appear in the TCRdb table, and some are missing; sequencing was by immunoSEQ multiplex PCR. The table includes over 80,000 clones, about 71% detected once. The specimen was peripheral blood. These receptors were obtained from a woman aged 50 to 65 with acute or convalescent COVID-19.

To note about this clone: One base away lies a much larger clone, so this may be a sequencing read error. The rearrangement links TRBV11-3 to TRBJ2-3, with 13 positions matching TRBD2. The CDR3 spans 15 residues. V dropped 5 bases and J dropped 4; count of bases not matched to a gene: 3. From germline, CDR1 is SGHNT and CDR2 YENEEA. For the CDR3, the DNA is TGTGCCAGCAGCACTAGCGGGGGGGCCTCAGATACGCAGTATTTT. It specifies CASSTSGGASDTQYF.

The J gene is TRBJ1-5, the V gene TRBV6-2 or TRBV6-3, with D unclear. Germline V gene data show CDR1 as MNHEY and CDR2 as SVGEGT. V was shortened by 4 bases and J by 4 bases, with 14 bases between the two germline ends. This CDR3 contains 15 residues. The CDR3 loop reads CASSSSTSRNQPQHF. The CDR3 nucleotides read TGTGCCAGCAGTTCATCAACCTCGAGGAATCAGCCCCAGCATTTT.

This clone was seen repeatedly, ten times or more. V usage is TRBV18 and J usage is TRBJ1-1; tentatively, D is TRBD1 (5 bases). This CDR3 has 13 amino acids. CDR1 is KGHSH, CDR2 LQKENI, per germline. Trimming stripped 3 bases from V and 5 bases from J, with 10 bases between. The CDR3: CASSPSQVTEAFF. CDR3 DNA sequence: TGTGCCAGCTCACCTTCACAGGTTACTGAAGCTTTCTTT.

This clone was seen a few times. The chain links TRBV19 to TRBJ2-5; TRBD1 might be the D (6 bases). V lost 5 bases, J lost 4 bases, and 17 bases lay in between. In germline, CDR1 is LNHDA, CDR2 SQIVND (reference sequence). This CDR3 region has 15 residues. In DNA form, the CDR3 reads TGTGCCAGTAGTCCCCAGTTTGCAGGGGTAGAGACCCAGTACTTC. Translating it yields CASSPQFAGVETQYF. The whole variable domain, filled in from reference TRBV19 and TRBJ2-5, reads DGGITQSPKYLFRKEGQNVTLSCEQNLNHDAMYWYRQDPGQGLRLIYYSQIVNDFQKGDIAEGYSVSREKKESFPLTVTSAQKNPTAFYLCASSPQFAGVETQYFGPGTRLLVL.

The CDR3 DNA reads TGTGCCAGCAGTCTACCGGGACTAGCATACAATGAGCAGTTCTTC. Its translation: CASSLPGLAYNEQFF. The rearrangement uses TRBV3-1 (or the pseudogene TRBV3-2) and TRBJ2-1; 9 bases match TRBD2. The junction had 7 bases not matched to a gene; V was cut back by 6 bases and J by 4 bases. The CDR3 consists of 15 residues. Germline V gene data show CDR1 as LGHDT and CDR2 as YNNKEL (reference sequence).

The table lists this clone with a few counts. The V gene is TRBV19, the J gene TRBJ1-6; 7 bases are a match to TRBD1. Germline loops: CDR1 LNHDA, CDR2 SQIVND (reference sequence). Trimming removed 1 base from V and 3 bases from J; junction bases left unmatched: 3. The CDR3 is 16 amino acids. CDR3 nucleotide sequence: TGTGCCAGTAGTATAGGCTGGACAGGCTATAATTCACCCCTCCACTTT. It encodes CASSIGWTGYNSPLHF. The variable domain in full, completed from reference TRBV19 and TRBJ1-6, reads DGGITQSPKYLFRKEGQNVTLSCEQNLNHDAMYWYRQDPGQGLRLIYYSQIVNDFQKGDIAEGYSVSREKKESFPLTVTSAQKNPTAFYLCASSIGWTGYNSPLHFGNGTRLTVT.

The rearrangement links TRBV5-1 to TRBJ1-2; no definite D call. Per the germline V gene, CDR1 is SGHRS and CDR2 is YFSETQ. Deletions cut 4 bases from V and 2 bases from J, with 18 bases between. The CDR3 contains 16 residues. The CDR3 DNA sequence: TGCGCCAGCAGCCGGAGGCCCAGAGAATCCAACTATGGCTACACCTTC. It yields the protein CASSRRPRESNYGYTF.

This clone was recorded only once. The chain recombines TRBV4-3 with TRBJ1-1, with D possibly TRBD1 on 6 matching bases. V dropped 2 bases and J dropped 4 bases, with 20 bases sitting between them. The CDR3 is 17 residues long. Germline CDR1 reads LGHNA; CDR2 reads YSLEER. The CDR3 nucleotides are TGCGCCAGCAGCCAATCGGACAGCCCCGGTAGGAGCACTGAAGCTTTCTTT. Its translation: CASSQSDSPGRSTEAFF.

Only a few counts were recorded for this clone. The genes are TRBV19 and TRBJ2-2; tentative D call: TRBD2 (5 bases). Germline CDR1 and CDR2: LNHDA and SQIVND (reference sequence). Trimming shortened V by 10 bases and J by 0 bases, and 12 bases separated the two germline ends. CDR3 size: 14 residues. CDR3 protein: CATRTVANTGELFF. The CDR3, as DNA: TGTGCCACTCGGACTGTGGCGAACACCGGGGAGCTGTTTTTT.

The chain is built from TRBV2 and TRBJ1-2; 10 positions match TRBD1. V was pared by 3 bases and J by 5 bases, with 9 bases of the junction left unmatched. CDR1 is SNHLY, CDR2 FYNNEI, per germline. The CDR3 has 16 residues. The CDR3 nucleotides read TGTGCCAGCAGTGAGGACGACAGGGGGCTATATTATGGCTACACCTTC. Translation: CASSEDDRGLYYGYTF.

The chain employs TRBV7-2 and TRBJ2-1; tentatively, D is TRBD2 (5 bases). Trimming took 1 base from V and 3 from J, leaving 10 bases between them. CDR1 and CDR2 from the germline V gene are SGHTA and FQGNSA. The CDR3 spans 15 residues. CDR3 protein: CASSLGAGDYNEQFF. The CDR3 DNA is TGTGCCAGCAGCTTAGGGGCGGGTGACTACAATGAGCAGTTCTTC.

Worth noting for this clone: The sample contains more than one DNA sequence encoding this CDR3. V usage is TRBV5-1 and J usage is TRBJ2-7; TRBD1 might be the D (6 bases). V lost 4 bases, J lost 3 bases, and 14 bases lay in between. CDR1 is SGHRS and CDR2 is YFSETQ in the germline V gene. This CDR3 comprises 14 residues. The CDR3 is CASSQDSSNYEQYF. CDR3 nucleotides: TGCGCCAGCAGCCAGGACAGTAGCAACTACGAGCAGTACTTC.

The rearrangement joins TRBV7-9 to TRBJ1-5; D may be TRBD1 (5 bases). The CDR3 is made up of 15 amino acids. Trimming removed 6 bases at V and 0 bases at J, with 12 bases between. CDR1 SEHNR and CDR2 FQNEAQ come from the germline V gene (reference sequence). For the CDR3, the DNA is TGTGCCAGCAGATCTGACAGTGCTAGCAATCAGCCCCAGCATTTT. Translation: CASRSDSASNQPQHF.

The V call is TRBV28, the J call TRBJ1-2; 8 bases line up with TRBD1. V lost 6 bases and J lost 8; bases outside the gene matches: 17. The CDR3 totals 16 residues. Germline lookup yields CDR1 MDHEN and CDR2 SYDVKM. CDR3 DNA: TGTGCCAGCAGACCCCCCACTATATTGACAGGGGACGGCTACACCTTC. It is translated as CASRPPTILTGDGYTF.

This rearrangement joins TRBV19 to TRBJ2-2; D is ambiguous. Germline V lookup: CDR1 LNHDA, CDR2 SQIVND (reference sequence). Trimming stripped 3 bases from V and 3 bases from J, with 8 bases between. The length of the CDR3 is 14 residues. In nucleotides, the CDR3 is TGTGCCAGTAGTATTGGCGGTTACACCGGGGAGCTGTTTTTT. Amino acids: CASSIGGYTGELFF.